This T cell receptor beta chain comes out of a study of cytomegalovirus exposure and HLA in healthy donors. Turning to the study itself: Early on, a data release was issued that held 85 million to 95 million unique TCRs from HLA-typed donors.

Healthy donors of bone marrow made up the group. The PCR contained 60 Vbeta and 13 Jbeta primers. Method: immunoSEQ multiplex PCR; TCRdb's copy keeps in-frame clones and lacks some. The sample shows around 110,000 clones, 66% of them seen only once. Study-wide results and caveats: Prediction of most subjects' HLA-A and HLA-B alleles by TCR beta sequences was reportedly accurate.

The CDR3 covers 14 residues. CDR1 MNHEY and CDR2 SVGAGI come from the germline V gene. V shed 6 bases and J 4 bases; nucleotides not matched to a gene: 4. A note on this clone: Its specificity is unknown.

Specimen: PBMCs. The sequence came from a man aged 18 to 30 in good health and CMV-seronegative. V usage is TRBV6-5 and J usage is TRBJ2-7, with 12 bases lining up with TRBD2. The CDR3 protein is CASSLGLAGYEQYF. CDR3 coding DNA: TGTGCCAGCAGCCTTGGACTAGCGGGGTACGAGCAGTACTTC.